This T cell receptor (beta chain) was profiled in a study of blood T cell repertoires in COVID-19. The CDR3 sequence is 15 residues long. Germline CDR1 reads SGHRS; CDR2 reads YFSETQ. V dropped 0 bases and J dropped 7; count of bases not matched to a gene: 3. TCRdb keeps only in-frame clones here, not all; method: immunoSEQ multiplex PCR. The sample shows more than 300,000 clones, 85% to 90% of them seen only once. The sequencing sample was made of PBMCs or T cells enriched from blood (not recorded which). The rearrangement joins TRBV5-1 to TRBJ1-5; 11 bases fit TRBD1. The clonotype comes from a young woman who had recovered from COVID-19. The CDR3 reads CASSLGTGGGQPQHF. CDR3 DNA sequence: TGCGCCAGCAGCTTGGGGACAGGGGGCGGCCAGCCCCAGCATTTT.